This record looks at one TCR beta chain sequence and its context. These data originate in a study of blood T cell repertoires in COVID-19. The wider study: The samples span acute and convalescent COVID-19 from the United States, Italy and Spain.

The CDR3 contains 15 residues. Germline V gene sequence: CDR1 LNHDA, CDR2 SQIVND (reference sequence). J gave up 2 bases and V 5 bases, and 9 bases lay outside the gene matches. In the authors' workflow: Reference gene primer amplification in the assay estimated nucleated cell counts. Clones were sequenced by immunoSEQ multiplex PCR, and TCRdb holds only the in-frame ones, with some missing. V and J calls and clone size are those listed in that table; D and trimming were worked out from the DNA. The data show over 120,000 clones, over 60% seen once. Recovered Cohort 3 donors showed two negative PCRs, clearance, or symptom resolution.

The chain is built from TRBV19 and TRBJ2-7; 7 positions match TRBD2. This receptor was taken from a woman between 50 and 59 years old who had recovered from COVID-19. The specimen sequenced was PBMCs or T cells enriched from blood (not recorded which). The CDR3 DNA follows: TGTGCCAGTAGTTGGTCGGGGGGTAGGACCTACGAGCAGTACTTC. Translation gives CASSWSGGRTYEQYF.